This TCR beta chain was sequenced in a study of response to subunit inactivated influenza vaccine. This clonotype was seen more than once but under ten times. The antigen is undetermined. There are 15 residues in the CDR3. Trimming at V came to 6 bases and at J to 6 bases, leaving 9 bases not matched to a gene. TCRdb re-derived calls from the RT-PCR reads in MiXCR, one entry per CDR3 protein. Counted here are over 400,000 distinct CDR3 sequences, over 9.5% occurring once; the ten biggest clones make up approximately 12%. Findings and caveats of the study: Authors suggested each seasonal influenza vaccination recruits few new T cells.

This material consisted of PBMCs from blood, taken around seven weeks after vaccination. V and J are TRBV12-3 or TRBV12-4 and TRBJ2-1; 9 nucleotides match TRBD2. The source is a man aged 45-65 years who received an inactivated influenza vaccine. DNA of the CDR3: TGTGCCAGCAGCCTACCGGGACTAGCCGGCAATGAGCAGTTCTTC. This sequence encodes CASSLPGLAGNEQFF.